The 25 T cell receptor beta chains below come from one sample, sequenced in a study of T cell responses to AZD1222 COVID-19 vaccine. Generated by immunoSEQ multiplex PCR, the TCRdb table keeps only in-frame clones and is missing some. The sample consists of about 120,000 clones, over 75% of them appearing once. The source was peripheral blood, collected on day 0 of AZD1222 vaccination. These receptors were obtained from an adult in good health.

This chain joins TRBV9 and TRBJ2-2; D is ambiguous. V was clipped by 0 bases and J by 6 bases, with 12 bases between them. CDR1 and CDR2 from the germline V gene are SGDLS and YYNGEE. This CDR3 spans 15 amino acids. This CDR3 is CASSVAQSFAGELFF. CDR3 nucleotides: TGTGCCAGCAGCGTAGCGCAAAGCTTCGCCGGGGAGCTGTTTTTT.

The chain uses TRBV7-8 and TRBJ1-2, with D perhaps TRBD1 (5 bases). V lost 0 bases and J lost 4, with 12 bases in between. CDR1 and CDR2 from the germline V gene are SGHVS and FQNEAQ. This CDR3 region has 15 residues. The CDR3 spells CASSLAPGPSYGYTF. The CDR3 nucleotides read TGTGCCAGCAGCTTAGCCCCGGGACCCTCCTATGGCTACACCTTC. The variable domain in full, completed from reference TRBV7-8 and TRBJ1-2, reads GAGVSQSPRYKVAKRGQDVALRCDPISGHVSLFWYQQALGQGPEFLTYFQNEAQLDKSGLPSDRFFAERPEGSVSTLKIQRTQQEDSAVYLCASSLAPGPSYGYTFGSGTRLTVV.

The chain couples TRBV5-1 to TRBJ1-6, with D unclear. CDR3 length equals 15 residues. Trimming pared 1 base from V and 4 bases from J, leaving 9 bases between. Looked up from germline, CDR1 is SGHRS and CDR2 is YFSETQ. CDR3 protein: CASSLPDGYNSPLHF. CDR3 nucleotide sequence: TGCGCCAGCAGCTTGCCAGACGGGTATAATTCACCCCTCCACTTT.

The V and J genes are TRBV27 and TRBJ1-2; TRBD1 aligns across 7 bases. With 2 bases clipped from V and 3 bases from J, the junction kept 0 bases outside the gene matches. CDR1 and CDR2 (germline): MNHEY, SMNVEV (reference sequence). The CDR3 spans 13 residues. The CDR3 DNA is TGTGCCAGCAGTTTACAGGGGGACTATGGCTACACCTTC. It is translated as CASSLQGDYGYTF.

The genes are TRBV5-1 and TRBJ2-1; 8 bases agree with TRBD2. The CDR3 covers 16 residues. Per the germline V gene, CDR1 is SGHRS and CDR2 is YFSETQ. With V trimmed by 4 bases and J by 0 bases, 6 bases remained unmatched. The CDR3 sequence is CASSERGGPSYNEQFF. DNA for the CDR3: TGCGCCAGCAGCGAACGGGGGGGCCCCTCCTACAATGAGCAGTTCTTC.

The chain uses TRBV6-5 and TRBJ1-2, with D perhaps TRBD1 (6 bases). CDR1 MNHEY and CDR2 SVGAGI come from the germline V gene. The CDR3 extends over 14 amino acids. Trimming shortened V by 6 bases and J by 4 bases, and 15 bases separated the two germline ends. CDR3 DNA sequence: TGTGCCAGCAGCCCGATGGGGGGCGCCTATGGCTACACCTTC. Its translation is CASSPMGGAYGYTF.

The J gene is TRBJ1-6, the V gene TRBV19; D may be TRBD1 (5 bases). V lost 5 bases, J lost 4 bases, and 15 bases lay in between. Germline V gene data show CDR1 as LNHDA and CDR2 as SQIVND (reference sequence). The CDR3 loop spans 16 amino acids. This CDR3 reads CASSLSGPGYNSPLHF. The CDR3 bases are TGTGCCAGTAGTTTGTCGGGACCGGGATATAATTCACCCCTCCACTTT.

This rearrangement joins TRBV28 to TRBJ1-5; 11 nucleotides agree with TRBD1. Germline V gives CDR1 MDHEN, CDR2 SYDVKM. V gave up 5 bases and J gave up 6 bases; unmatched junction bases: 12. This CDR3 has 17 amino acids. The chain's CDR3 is CASSQVIGTGGSQPQHF. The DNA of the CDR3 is TGTGCCAGCAGTCAAGTTATCGGGACAGGGGGAAGTCAGCCCCAGCATTTT.

The CDR3 sequence is CASLHGTPEETQYF. In DNA form, the CDR3 reads TGCGCCAGCCTCCACGGGACCCCGGAGGAGACCCAGTACTTC. The chain carries TRBV23-1 and TRBJ2-5; D is possibly TRBD1 or TRBD2 (5 bases each). TRBV23-1 is assigned to the ORF class and has an uncertain function. V lost 8 bases and J lost 5, with 18 bases in between. The CDR3 is 14 amino acids.

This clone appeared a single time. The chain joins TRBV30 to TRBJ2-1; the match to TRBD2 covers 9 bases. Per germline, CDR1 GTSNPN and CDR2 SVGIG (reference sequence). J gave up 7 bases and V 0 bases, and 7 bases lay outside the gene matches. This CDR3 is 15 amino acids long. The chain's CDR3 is CAWSVAGGPGNEQFF. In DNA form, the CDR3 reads TGTGCCTGGAGTGTGGCGGGAGGGCCAGGGAATGAGCAGTTCTTC.

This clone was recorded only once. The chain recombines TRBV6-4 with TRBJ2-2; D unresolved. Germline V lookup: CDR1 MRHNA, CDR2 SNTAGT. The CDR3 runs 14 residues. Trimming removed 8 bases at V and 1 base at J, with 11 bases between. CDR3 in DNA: TGTGCCAGCCGCTTAAGTGGGAACACCGGGGAGCTGTTTTTT. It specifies CASRLSGNTGELFF.

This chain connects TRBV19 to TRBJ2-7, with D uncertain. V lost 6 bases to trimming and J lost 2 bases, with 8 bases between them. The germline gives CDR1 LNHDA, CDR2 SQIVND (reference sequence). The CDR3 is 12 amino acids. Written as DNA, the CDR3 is TGTGCCAGTAGAGACCCTACCTACGAGCAGTACTTC. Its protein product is CASRDPTYEQYF.

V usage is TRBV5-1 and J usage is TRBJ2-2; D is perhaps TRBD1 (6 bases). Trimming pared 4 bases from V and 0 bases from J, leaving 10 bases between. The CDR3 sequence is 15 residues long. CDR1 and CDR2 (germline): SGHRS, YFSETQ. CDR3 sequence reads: CASSRDNSNTGELFF. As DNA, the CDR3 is TGCGCCAGCAGCAGGGACAACTCGAACACCGGGGAGCTGTTTTTT.

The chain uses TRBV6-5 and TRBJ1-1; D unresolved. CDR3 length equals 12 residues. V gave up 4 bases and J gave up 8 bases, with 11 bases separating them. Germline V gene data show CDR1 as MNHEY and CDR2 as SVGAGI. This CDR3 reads CASSSGLGEAFF. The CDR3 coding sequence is TGTGCCAGCAGTTCGGGGTTAGGGGAAGCTTTCTTT.

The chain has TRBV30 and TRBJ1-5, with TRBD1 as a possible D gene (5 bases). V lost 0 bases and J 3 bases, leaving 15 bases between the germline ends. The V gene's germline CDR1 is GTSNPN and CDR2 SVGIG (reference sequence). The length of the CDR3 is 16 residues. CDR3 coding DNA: TGTGCCTGGAGTGTACGACGGGCAGGGACCAATCAGCCCCAGCATTTT. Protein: CAWSVRRAGTNQPQHF. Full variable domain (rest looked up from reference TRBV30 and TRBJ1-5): SQTIHQWPATLVQPVGSPLSLECTVEGTSNPNLYWYRQAAGRGLQLLFYSVGIGQISSEVPQNLSASRPQDRQFILSSKKLLLSDSGFYLCAWSVRRAGTNQPQHFGDGTRLSIL.

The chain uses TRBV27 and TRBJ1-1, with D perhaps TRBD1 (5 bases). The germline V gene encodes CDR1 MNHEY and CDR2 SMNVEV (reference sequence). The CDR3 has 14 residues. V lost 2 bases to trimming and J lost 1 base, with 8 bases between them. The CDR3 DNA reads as TGTGCCAGCAGTTTAGCGGGGCAGAACACTGAAGCTTTCTTT. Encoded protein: CASSLAGQNTEAFF.

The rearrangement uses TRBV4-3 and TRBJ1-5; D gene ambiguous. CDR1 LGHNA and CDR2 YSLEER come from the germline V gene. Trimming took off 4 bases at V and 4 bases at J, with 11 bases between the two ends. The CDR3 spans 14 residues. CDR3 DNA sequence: TGCGCCAGCAGCCTTAATCCCGGAAATCAGCCCCAGCATTTT. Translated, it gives CASSLNPGNQPQHF.

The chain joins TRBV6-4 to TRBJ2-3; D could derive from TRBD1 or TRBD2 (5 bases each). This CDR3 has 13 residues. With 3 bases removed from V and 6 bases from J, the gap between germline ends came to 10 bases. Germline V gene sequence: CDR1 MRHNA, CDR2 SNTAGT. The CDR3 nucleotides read TGTGCCAGCAGTGAGGGACCCGGCGATACGCAGTATTTT. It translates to CASSEGPGDTQYF.

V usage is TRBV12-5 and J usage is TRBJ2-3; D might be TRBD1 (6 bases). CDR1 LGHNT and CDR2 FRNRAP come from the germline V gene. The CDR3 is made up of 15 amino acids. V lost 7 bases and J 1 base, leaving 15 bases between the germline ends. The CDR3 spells CASAPIGQRTDTQYF. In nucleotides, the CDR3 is TGTGCTAGTGCCCCAATCGGACAGCGCACAGATACGCAGTATTTT.

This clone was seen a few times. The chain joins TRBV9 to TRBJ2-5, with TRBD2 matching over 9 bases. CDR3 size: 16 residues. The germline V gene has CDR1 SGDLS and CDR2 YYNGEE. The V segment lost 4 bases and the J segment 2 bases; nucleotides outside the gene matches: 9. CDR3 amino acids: CASSPRAGGGQETQYF. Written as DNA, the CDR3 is TGTGCCAGCAGCCCCCGGGCGGGAGGGGGGCAAGAGACCCAGTACTTC. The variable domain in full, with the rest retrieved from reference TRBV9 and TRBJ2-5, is DSGVTQTPKHLITATGQRVTLRCSPRSGDLSVYWYQQSLDQGLQFLIQYYNGEERAKGNILERFSAQQFPDLHSELNLSSLELGDSALYFCASSPRAGGGQETQYFGPGTRLLVL.

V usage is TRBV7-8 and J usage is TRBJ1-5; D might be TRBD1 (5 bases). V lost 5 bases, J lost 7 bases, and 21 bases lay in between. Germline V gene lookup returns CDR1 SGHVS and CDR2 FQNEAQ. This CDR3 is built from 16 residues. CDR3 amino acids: CASSPGRTPIGQPQHF. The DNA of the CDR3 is TGTGCCAGCAGCCCGGGGCGGACGCCTATCGGGCAGCCCCAGCATTTT.

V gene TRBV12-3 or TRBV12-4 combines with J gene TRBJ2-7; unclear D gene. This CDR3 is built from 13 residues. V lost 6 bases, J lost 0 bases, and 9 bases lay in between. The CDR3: CASSPTVSYEQYF. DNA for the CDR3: TGTGCCAGCAGCCCGACGGTCTCCTACGAGCAGTACTTC.

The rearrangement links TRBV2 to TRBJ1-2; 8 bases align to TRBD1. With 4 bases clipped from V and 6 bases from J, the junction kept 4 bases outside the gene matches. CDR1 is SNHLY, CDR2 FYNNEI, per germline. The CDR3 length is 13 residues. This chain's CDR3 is CASSVTGGDGYTF. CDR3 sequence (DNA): TGTGCCAGCAGTGTTACAGGGGGGGATGGCTACACCTTC.

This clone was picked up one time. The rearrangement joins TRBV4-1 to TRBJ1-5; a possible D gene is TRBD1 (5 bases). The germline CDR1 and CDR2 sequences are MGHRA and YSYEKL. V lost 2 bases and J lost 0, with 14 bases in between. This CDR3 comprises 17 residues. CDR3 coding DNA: TGCGCCAGCAGCCAAAGGGGCGCCGGAGATAGCAATCAGCCCCAGCATTTT. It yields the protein CASSQRGAGDSNQPQHF.

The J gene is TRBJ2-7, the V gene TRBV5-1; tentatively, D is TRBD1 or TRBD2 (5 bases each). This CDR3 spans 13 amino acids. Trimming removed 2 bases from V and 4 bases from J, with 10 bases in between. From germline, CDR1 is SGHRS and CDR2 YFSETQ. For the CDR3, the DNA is TGCGCCAGCAGCTTCAGGGAGCAATACGAGCAGTACTTC. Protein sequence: CASSFREQYEQYF.